These 16 T cell receptor beta chains were sequenced from one sample in a study of PD-L1 blockade in urothelial cancer. Using immunoSEQ multiplex PCR, the repertoire was profiled, and TCRdb retains in-frame clones only, with some absent. The table lists roughly 63,000 clones, around 81% of them singletons, with roughly 3.2% in the top ten. The time point is: pretreatment peripheral blood. The sample consisted of PBMCs, taken around atezolizumab (anti-PD-L1) treatment. The source of these receptors is a man aged 65 to 79 with urothelial cancer.

The chain combines TRBV4-2 with TRBJ2-7, with 8 positions matching TRBD2. CDR1 and CDR2 (germline): LGHNA, YNFKEQ. The CDR3 covers 16 residues. V was clipped by 3 bases and J by 0 bases; unmatched bases: 7. The CDR3 DNA follows: TGTGCCAGCAGCCAGACCTGGACTAGCTACTCCTACGAGCAGTACTTC. Protein sequence: CASSQTWTSYSYEQYF.

V and J are TRBV5-1 and TRBJ2-1, with a tentative D call TRBD1 (6 bases). The germline CDR1 and CDR2 sequences are SGHRS and YFSETQ. Trimming shortened V by 4 bases and J by 4 bases, and 18 bases separated the two germline ends. This CDR3 is 16 amino acids long. Here the CDR3 DNA reads TGCGCCAGCAGCCAGCAACCGGGACAAGGATACAATGAGCAGTTCTTC. It codes for CASSQQPGQGYNEQFF.

The V call is TRBV19, the J call TRBJ1-5, with 9 bases aligning to TRBD1. CDR1 is LNHDA and CDR2 is SQIVND in the germline V gene (reference sequence). CDR3 length equals 15 residues. With 3 bases clipped from V and 7 bases from J, the junction kept 7 bases outside the gene matches. The CDR3 reads CASSILTGGSQPQHF. CDR3 bases: TGTGCCAGTAGTATCCTAACAGGGGGCAGCCAGCCCCAGCATTTT.

J is TRBJ2-2 and V is TRBV27; D call uncertain. The CDR3 runs to 15 residues. Germline CDR1 MNHEY, CDR2 SMNVEV (reference sequence). V gave up 1 base and J gave up 2 bases, with 8 bases separating them. The CDR3 DNA is TGTGCCAGCAGTTTATACGGTCTTAACACCGGGGAGCTGTTTTTT. Amino acids: CASSLYGLNTGELFF.

This clone occurred a few times. The CDR3 sequence is CSAWTGLYNEQFF. DNA for the CDR3: TGCAGCGCCTGGACAGGACTCTACAATGAGCAGTTCTTC. The V and J genes are TRBV29-1 and TRBJ2-1, with 7 bases aligning to TRBD1. This CDR3 has 13 amino acids. Germline V lookup: CDR1 SQVTM, CDR2 ANQGSEA. J was trimmed by 3 bases and V by 7 bases; bases with no gene match: 6.

The chain combines TRBV19 with TRBJ1-5, with 7 bases that match TRBD1. V shed 7 bases and J 7 bases; nucleotides not matched to a gene: 7. This CDR3 spans 13 amino acids. Germline V lookup: CDR1 LNHDA, CDR2 SQIVND (reference sequence). The CDR3 DNA is TGTGCCAGTACCGACAGGGCTGGACAGCCCCAGCATTTT. Encoded protein: CASTDRAGQPQHF.

The chain recombines TRBV5-1 with TRBJ2-5, with 7 bases aligning to TRBD2. CDR1 is SGHRS, CDR2 YFSETQ, per germline. V lost 7 bases to trimming and J lost 2 bases; unmatched junction nucleotides: 11. The CDR3 sequence is 15 residues long. CDR3 in amino acids: CASAPGLPPQETQYF. CDR3 nucleotide sequence: TGCGCCAGCGCTCCGGGACTACCCCCTCAAGAGACCCAGTACTTC.

The chain combines TRBV5-1 with TRBJ2-1; D perhaps matches TRBD2 (6 bases). The CDR3 totals 15 residues. Per germline, CDR1 SGHRS and CDR2 YFSETQ. The ends were cut back, 0 bases at V and 10 bases at J, with 17 bases in the middle. The CDR3 spells CASSLEGTGGLEQFF. The CDR3 DNA sequence: TGCGCCAGCAGCTTGGAAGGGACTGGGGGACTCGAGCAGTTCTTC.

A note on this clone: Relative to the germline gene, one junction end is altered; a read error may explain this. CDR3 sequence: CASSSRVGNEQFF. In nucleotides, the CDR3 is TGTGCTAGCAGCTCAAGAGTCGGGAATGAGCAGTTCTTC. The chain links TRBV7-7 to TRBJ2-1; D is undetermined. This CDR3 spans 13 amino acids. Germline CDR1 is SSHAT and CDR2 is FNYEAQ (reference sequence).

This clone was recorded once. The chain carries TRBV4-1 and TRBJ2-2; TRBD2 agrees at 11 bases. Per the germline V gene, CDR1 is MGHRA and CDR2 is YSYEKL. The CDR3 sequence is 16 residues long. Trimming removed 5 bases from V and 7 bases from J; junction bases left unmatched: 9. The CDR3 nucleotides read TGCGCCAGCAGCACACTAGCGGGAGAGGGTTTCGGGGAGCTGTTTTTT. It is translated as CASSTLAGEGFGELFF.

The rearrangement uses TRBV6-5 and TRBJ1-2, with a tentative D call TRBD1 (6 bases). The V end lost 2 bases, the J end lost 8 bases, and 15 bases lay between the germline ends. Looked up from germline, CDR1 is MNHEY and CDR2 is SVGAGI. CDR3 length equals 14 residues. The CDR3 DNA reads as TGTGCCAGCAGTTACGAAGGGGGGGCTCAAGGCTACACCTTC. Translation: CASSYEGGAQGYTF.

V is TRBV4-2 and J is TRBJ2-1; D remains ambiguous. Trimming removed 0 bases from V and 9 bases from J, with 15 bases in between. The germline CDR1 and CDR2 sequences are LGHNA and YNFKEQ. There are 15 residues in the CDR3. Here the CDR3 DNA reads TGTGCCAGCAGCCAAGAGAGGTCCTCGCTGGGTGAGCAGTTCTTC. Protein: CASSQERSSLGEQFF.

V is TRBV15 and J is TRBJ2-7; D gene ambiguous. The CDR3 extends over 12 amino acids. Germline CDR1 reads LNHNV; CDR2 reads YYDKDF (reference sequence). V was pared by 8 bases and J by 1 base, with 9 bases between. CDR3 sequence: CATPAESYEQYF. For the CDR3, the DNA is TGTGCCACCCCCGCGGAATCCTACGAGCAGTACTTC.

This rearrangement joins TRBV27 to TRBJ2-5, with 14 bases identical to TRBD2. This CDR3 comprises 17 residues. J gave up 2 bases and V 5 bases, and 7 bases lay outside the gene matches. Germline CDR1 MNHEY, CDR2 SMNVEV (reference sequence). As DNA, the CDR3 is TGTGCCAGCAGTAAACGACTAGCGGGGGGGTTACAAGAGACCCAGTACTTC. This codes for CASSKRLAGGLQETQYF.

The V and J genes are TRBV30 and TRBJ2-1; 9 bases map to TRBD2. The V gene end was trimmed by 8 bases and the J gene end by 8 bases; junction bases not matched to a gene: 19. Per the germline V gene, CDR1 is GTSNPN and CDR2 is SVGIG (reference sequence). The CDR3 consists of 16 residues. The CDR3 sequence is CAGRVGSGSYGDEQFF. The CDR3 nucleotides are TGTGCCGGAAGGGTAGGTAGCGGGAGCTACGGGGATGAGCAGTTCTTC.

J is TRBJ2-3 and V is TRBV30, with D unresolved. V shed 2 bases and J shed 2 bases, with 2 bases lying between them. This CDR3 spans 11 amino acids. The germline V gene has CDR1 GTSNPN and CDR2 SVGIG (reference sequence). Here the CDR3 reads CAWSHTDTQYF. CDR3 nucleotide sequence: TGTGCCTGGAGTCACACAGATACGCAGTATTTT.